The rows below give T cell receptor beta chains drawn from one sample of a study of T-cell memory formation after mild COVID-19. MiXCR, applied by TCRdb to the 5' RACE reads, yields one record per CDR3 protein. The repertoire has approximately 430,000 distinct CDR3 sequences, about 22% of them found once; the top ten carry 13%. The source material was PBMCs or a T cell subset sorted from them (not recorded which). These TCRs come from an adult woman who had mild COVID-19 (a few samples of this study predate the infection). Cell type and time point are not known. Each CDR3 is given with its conserved first and last residue. D genes are given only for firm matches. Some rows mark clone size as missing; the rest say once, few, many or name a class of expanded clone.

TRBV7-9	NA	NA	TRBJ1-2	CASSSRIEGGYTF	TGTGCCAGCAGCTCTCGTATTGAGGGTGGCTACACCTTC
TRBV5-1	TRBD2	NA	TRBJ2-1	CASSFRLAGGSYNEQFF	TGCGCCAGCAGCTTTCGACTAGCGGGGGGATCCTACAATGAGCAGTTCTTC
TRBV20-1	NA	NA	TRBJ1-2	CSARDLLAGRNYGYTF	TGCAGTGCTAGAGATTTACTGGCAGGGAGGAACTATGGCTACACCTTC
TRBV4-2	NA	NA	TRBJ1-1	CASSQDPRGARDTEAFF	TGTGCCAGCAGCCAAGATCCGCGGGGGGCCAGGGACACTGAAGCTTTCTTT
TRBV3-1	NA	few	TRBJ1-2	CASSPPYPPPNGYTF	TGTGCCAGCAGCCCTCCATACCCCCCACCCAATGGCTACACCTTC
TRBV9	TRBD2	many	TRBJ2-7	CASSAEPGLAYEQYF	TGTGCCAGCAGCGCTGAACCGGGACTAGCCTACGAGCAGTACTTC
TRBV6-2/TRBV6-3	NA	NA	TRBJ1-2	CASRGSGSNYGYTF	TGTGCCAGCAGGGGATCGGGTAGCAACTATGGCTACACCTTC
TRBV27	NA	few	TRBJ2-1	CASRPWLRGTSPPHYNEQFF	TGTGCCAGCAGACCGTGGCTGAGAGGGACCTCCCCCCCTCATTACAATGAGCAGTTCTTC
TRBV11-3	NA	NA	TRBJ1-2	CASSPKVRNCRGYTF	TGTGCCAGCAGCCCGAAGGTTAGGAATTGTCGCGGCTACACCTTC
TRBV12-3/TRBV12-4	NA	NA	TRBJ2-6	CASSLSGGANVLTF	TGTGCCAGCAGTTTAAGTGGGGGGGCCAACGTCCTGACTTTC
TRBV15	TRBD1	NA	TRBJ2-7	CATSGDRGPYEQYF	TGTGCCACCAGCGGAGACAGGGGGCCCTACGAGCAGTACTTC
TRBV6-2/TRBV6-3	TRBD2	NA	TRBJ2-7	CAVREIHEQYF	TGTGCCGTGCGGGAGATCCACGAGCAGTACTTC
TRBV4-3	TRBD2	NA	TRBJ2-1	CASSQDLGLALTYNEQFF	TGCGCCAGCAGCCAAGATTTAGGACTAGCGCTTACTTACAATGAGCAGTTCTTC
TRBV11-2	NA	few	TRBJ2-1	CASSPGPSGPEGEQFF	TGTGCCAGCAGCCCGGGCCCCTCTGGACCAGAGGGTGAGCAGTTCTTC
TRBV19	TRBD2	few	TRBJ2-7	CASSIVAAGGPTYEQYF	TGTGCCAGTAGTATAGTTGCGGCGGGAGGGCCTACCTACGAGCAGTACTTC
TRBV19	NA	many	TRBJ2-2	CASRGFTGELFF	TGTGCCAGTAGGGGTTTCACCGGGGAGCTGTTTTTT
TRBV18	NA	few	TRBJ1-1	CASSRGSTEAFF	TGTGCCAGCTCAAGGGGATCCACTGAAGCTTTCTTT
TRBV24-1	NA	NA	TRBJ2-5	CATSDSGPWSAQYF	TGTGCCACCAGTGATTCAGGGCCGTGGTCGGCCCAGTACTTC
TRBV7-9	TRBD1	NA	TRBJ1-2	CASSTPGQGARGYTF	TGTGCCAGCAGCACCCCGGGACAGGGGGCGCGGGGCTACACCTTC
TRBV29-1	NA	NA	TRBJ1-2	CSVEDLYGYTF	TGCAGCGTTGAGGACCTCTATGGCTACACCTTC
TRBV25-1	NA	few	TRBJ2-2	CASAHLGELFF	TGTGCCAGCGCCCATTTGGGGGAGCTGTTTTTT
TRBV5-1	NA	NA	TRBJ2-1	CASSVQGGGYNEQFF	TGCGCCAGCAGCGTTCAGGGTGGAGGGTACAATGAGCAGTTCTTC
TRBV9	TRBD2	NA	TRBJ2-7	CASSPELTSGAYEQYF	TGTGCCAGCAGCCCAGAACTGACTAGCGGGGCCTACGAGCAGTACTTC
TRBV4-3	TRBD2	few	TRBJ2-1	CASSPTPGLAASRGFF	TGCGCCAGCAGCCCAACTCCGGGACTAGCGGCGAGCAGGGGGTTCTTC
TRBV5-1	NA	many	TRBJ2-5	CASSTQTRVPETQYF	TGCGCCAGCAGCACACAAACTAGGGTTCCGGAGACCCAGTACTTC
TRBV5-1	TRBD2	few	TRBJ2-3	CASSLAAAGEADTQYF	TGCGCCAGCAGCTTGGCGGCAGCGGGAGAGGCAGATACGCAGTATTTT
TRBV20-1	NA	NA	TRBJ1-3	CSARIGHGGNTIYF	TGCAGTGCTAGAATCGGACATGGAGGAAACACCATATATTTT
TRBV11-3	NA	NA	TRBJ2-3	CASTPGLDTQYF	TGTGCCAGCACCCCCGGACTAGATACGCAGTATTTT
TRBV5-1	NA	few	TRBJ2-1	CASSWGLTNEQFF	TGCGCCAGCAGCTGGGGACTTACTAATGAGCAGTTCTTC
TRBV7-9	NA	NA	TRBJ2-7	CASSLLAQETYEQYF	TGTGCCAGCAGCTTACTCGCGCAGGAGACCTACGAGCAGTACTTC
TRBV20-1	NA	NA	TRBJ2-1	CSARVGWNEQFF	TGCAGTGCTAGAGTCGGCTGGAATGAGCAGTTCTTC
TRBV12-3/TRBV12-4	NA	few	TRBJ1-2	CASTHLTPNYGYTF	TGTGCCAGCACCCATCTGACCCCAAACTATGGCTACACCTTC
TRBV20-1	NA	NA	TRBJ2-1	CSARDFKVGEQFF	TGCAGTGCTAGAGACTTCAAGGTCGGGGAGCAGTTCTTC
TRBV29-1	NA	NA	TRBJ1-1	CSPVMNTEAFF	TGCAGCCCGGTCATGAACACTGAAGCTTTCTTT
TRBV7-9	NA	NA	TRBJ2-2	CASSLVFRGHTGELFF	TGTGCCAGCAGCTTAGTGTTCCGCGGGCATACCGGGGAGCTGTTTTTT
TRBV10-3	TRBD1	NA	TRBJ1-1	CAISDRTGLMNTEAFF	TGTGCCATCAGTGATCGGACAGGTTTAATGAACACTGAAGCTTTCTTT
TRBV12-3/TRBV12-4	NA	NA	TRBJ2-6	CASSPSVAVFSGANVLTF	TGTGCCAGCAGCCCCTCCGTGGCAGTCTTCTCTGGGGCCAACGTCCTGACTTTC
TRBV5-5	NA	few	TRBJ1-4	CASSLAPRKDEKLFF	TGTGCCAGCAGCTTGGCGCCCAGAAAGGATGAAAAACTGTTTTTT
TRBV6-2/TRBV6-3	NA	NA	TRBJ2-1	CASSQQERPAGEQFF	TGTGCCAGCAGCCAACAGGAACGACCAGCGGGTGAGCAGTTCTTC